This TCR beta chain was sequenced for a study of PD-1 blockade in classical Hodgkin lymphoma. About the study: Every 2 weeks, patients got 3 mg/kg intravenous nivolumab. Study-wide points: TCR diversity at baseline was reported to be reduced in newly diagnosed patients relative to healthy donors. By C4D1, diversity of CD4+ TCRs had risen significantly, whereas that of CD8+ TCRs had not.

Brentuximab vedotin exposure varied, and every patient relapsed after autologous stem cell transplantation. Germline CDR1 reads LNHNV; CDR2 reads YYDKDF (reference sequence). V dropped 6 bases and J dropped 3; count of bases not matched to a gene: 14. CDR3 size: 17 residues. With respect to this clone: What it binds is not known.

Sequenced by immunoSEQ multiplex PCR; TCRdb stores in-frame clones only, minus some. The data hold some 84,000 clones, with about nine tenths observed a single time. The TCR originated in a human donor with classical Hodgkin lymphoma. V gene TRBV15 combines with J gene TRBJ1-3; 7 bases fit TRBD1. The specimen comprised peripheral blood mononuclear cells (PBMCs), sampled before the second cycle of nivolumab. This CDR3 is CATSSLGDSVVGNTIYF. The CDR3, as DNA: TGTGCCACCAGTAGTCTTGGGGACAGTGTTGTTGGAAACACCATATATTTT.